A single sample gave rise to the 8 T cell receptor beta chains below, sequenced in a study of blood T cell repertoires in COVID-19 (dated by TCRdb to 2020 to 2022). The library was made by the immunoSEQ multiplex PCR assay. This is the immuneACCESS table as TCRdb keeps it, with only in-frame sequences that have V and J called. A part of the clones is gone; compared with another copy, unresolved V genes explain less than half, and the rest is unexplained. Present in this sample are some 170,000 clones, 90% of which were seen just once. 18% of the sample rests with the top ten. Material for sequencing was peripheral blood. The receptor source for this set is a man in his sixties with active or convalescent COVID-19.

The chain is built from TRBV4-1 and TRBJ1-5, with D possibly TRBD1 on 5 matching bases. The V end lost 6 bases, the J end lost 3 bases, and 9 bases lay between the germline ends. The CDR3 is 13 residues long. Germline V gene sequence: CDR1 MGHRA, CDR2 YSYEKL. The CDR3 DNA follows: TGCGCCAGCAGGCCAGGGCTCAATCAGCCCCAGCATTTT. Amino acids: CASRPGLNQPQHF.

The chain couples TRBV28 to TRBJ2-7, with no clear D. Germline CDR1 and CDR2: MDHEN and SYDVKM. CDR3 size: 11 residues. Deletions cut 7 bases from V and 11 bases from J, with 15 bases between. CDR3 protein: CASTSLAQEYF. Written as DNA, the CDR3 is TGTGCCAGCACCTCACTGGCCCAGGAGTACTTC.

The V gene is TRBV27, the J gene TRBJ1-1, with 7 bases fitting TRBD1. This CDR3 is 16 amino acids long. CDR1 MNHEY and CDR2 SMNVEV come from the germline V gene (reference sequence). The V segment lost 1 base and the J segment 5 bases; nucleotides outside the gene matches: 10. CDR3 DNA sequence: TGTGCCAGCAGTTTATGGGGCCCAGGGGGTTTAACTGAAGCTTTCTTT. Its translation is CASSLWGPGGLTEAFF.

This clone occurred a few times. The V gene is TRBV7-9, the J gene TRBJ2-7, with 14 nucleotides matching TRBD2. With V trimmed by 4 bases and J by 2 bases, 7 bases remained unmatched. CDR1 is SEHNR, CDR2 FQNEAQ, per germline (reference sequence). The CDR3 loop spans 17 amino acids. The CDR3 region is CASSSNPTSGGAYEQYF. As DNA, the CDR3 is TGTGCCAGCAGCTCGAACCCGACTAGCGGGGGGGCCTACGAGCAGTACTTC.

This chain uses TRBV5-1 with TRBJ2-7; D is undetermined. This CDR3 comprises 15 residues. V dropped 2 bases and J dropped 0 bases, with 12 bases sitting between them. Germline V CDR1 and CDR2: SGHRS, YFSETQ. The CDR3: CASSLVPKSSYEQYF. CDR3 nucleotide sequence: TGCGCCAGCAGCTTAGTTCCCAAGAGCTCCTACGAGCAGTACTTC.

The chain joins TRBV18 to TRBJ2-3; 7 nucleotides agree with TRBD2. Unmatched junction bases numbered 11, after V lost 4 bases and J lost 1 base. The germline gives CDR1 KGHSH, CDR2 LQKENI. The CDR3 sequence is 17 residues long. This chain's CDR3 is CASSQRTSQAGTDTQYF. DNA of the CDR3: TGTGCCAGCTCACAAAGGACTAGTCAGGCGGGCACAGATACGCAGTATTTT.

The sample holds one count of this clone. This chain uses TRBV9 with TRBJ1-1; D gene uncertain. Germline V lookup: CDR1 SGDLS, CDR2 YYNGEE. The V gene lost 0 bases and the J gene lost 2 bases, with 8 bases spanning the gap. The CDR3 sequence is 14 residues long. CDR3 nucleotides: TGTGCCAGCAGCGTAGGTACGGTTAACACTGAAGCTTTCTTT. Its translation: CASSVGTVNTEAFF. Full variable domain (missing parts from reference TRBV9 and TRBJ1-1): DSGVTQTPKHLITATGQRVTLRCSPRSGDLSVYWYQQSLDQGLQFLIQYYNGEERAKGNILERFSAQQFPDLHSELNLSSLELGDSALYFCASSVGTVNTEAFFGQGTRLTVV.

The CDR3 loop is CASSPGTGIVDTQYF. The DNA for the CDR3 is TGTGCCAGCAGCCCGGGGACAGGGATTGTCGATACGCAGTATTTT. The gene calls are TRBV5-5 and TRBJ2-3; 9 nucleotides match TRBD1. Unmatched junction bases numbered 9, after V lost 4 bases and J lost 6 bases. Germline CDR1 is SGHKS and CDR2 is YYEKEE (reference sequence). The CDR3 spans 15 residues. Variable domain in full (rest from reference TRBV5-5 and TRBJ2-3): DAGVTQSPTHLIKTRGQQVTLRCSPISGHKSVSWYQQVLGQGPQFIFQYYEKEERGRGNFPDRFSARQFPNYSSELNVNALLLGDSALYLCASSPGTGIVDTQYFGPGTRLTVL.